This T cell receptor (beta chain) was recorded in a study of blood T cell repertoires in COVID-19. This table comes from immunoSEQ multiplex PCR, and its TCRdb copy is limited to in-frame clones, with some not included. Found here are approximately 310,000 clones, about nine tenths of them singletons; the top ten hold over 4%. Germline V gives CDR1 LGHDT, CDR2 YNNKEL (reference sequence). The CDR3 consists of 14 residues. The V gene lost 5 bases and the J gene lost 2 bases, with 11 bases spanning the gap. The clonotype was recovered from a man aged 60-69 years who had recovered from COVID-19. The specimen was PBMCs or T cells enriched from blood (not recorded which). The chain joins TRBV3-1 (or the pseudogene TRBV3-2) to TRBJ2-3; D may be TRBD2 (6 bases). The CDR3 loop reads CASSFRTITDTQYF. CDR3 bases: TGTGCCAGCAGCTTTCGGACTATCACAGATACGCAGTATTTT.